Shown below are 10 T cell receptor beta chains from a single sample sequenced in a study of T cells in Graves' hyperthyroidism and ophthalmopathy. RNA transcripts gave rise to amplified TCR beta CDR3 regions. The primer set for the first-round RT-PCR of the TCR CDR3 was HTBI. TCRdb passed the multiplex PCR reads through MiXCR, listing each CDR3 protein once. The table lists about 640,000 distinct CDR3 sequences, more than 20% of them singletons. Sequenced input: blood. These receptors were collected from a man aged 25-40 years with Graves' ophthalmopathy.

The chain is built from TRBV7-2 and TRBJ2-7; TRBD2 aligns across 12 bases. This CDR3 has 17 amino acids. With 4 bases clipped from V and 6 bases from J, the junction kept 13 bases outside the gene matches. CDR1 SGHTA and CDR2 FQGNSA come from the germline V gene. DNA of the CDR3: TGTGCCAGCAGCTCTTCGAGACTAGCGGGAGAGCGCGGCGAGCAGTACTTC. Protein: CASSSSRLAGERGEQYF.

In its sample, this clonotype was seen many times. V gene TRBV5-1 combines with J gene TRBJ2-3; 9 bases match TRBD1. Germline V lookup: CDR1 SGHRS, CDR2 YFSETQ. V lost 3 bases and J lost 1; bases outside the gene matches: 6. CDR3 length: 16 residues. The CDR3: CASSSPDRGGTDTQYF. DNA of the CDR3: TGCGCCAGCAGCTCGCCGGACAGGGGAGGCACAGATACGCAGTATTTT.

This clonotype was seen repeatedly, ten times or more. The chain links TRBV10-3 to TRBJ2-5, with 9 bases fitting TRBD2. J gave up 0 bases and V 2 bases, and 7 bases lay outside the gene matches. CDR1 ENHRY and CDR2 SYGVKD come from the germline V gene. The CDR3 length is 17 residues. For the CDR3, the DNA is TGTGCCATCAGTGAGCAGCTGCTAGCGGGATACCAAGAGACCCAGTACTTC. Protein: CAISEQLLAGYQETQYF.

This clonotype was observed at least ten times. This rearrangement joins TRBV12-3 or TRBV12-4 to TRBJ2-7; D remains unclear. The CDR3 has 14 amino acids. The V end was cut by 6 bases, the J end by 9 bases, with 21 bases between. The CDR3 sequence is CASSPVSSSSGQYF. In DNA, the CDR3 is TGTGCCAGCAGCCCCGTTTCCAGTAGTTCGGGGCAGTACTTC.

This clonotype was detected ten times or more. The chain links TRBV30 to TRBJ1-5, with TRBD1 as a possible D gene (5 bases). The CDR3 is 13 residues long. Germline CDR1 GTSNPN, CDR2 SVGIG (reference sequence). Trimming shortened V by 6 bases and J by 4 bases, and 13 bases separated the two germline ends. The CDR3 DNA sequence: TGTGCCTGTTCACAGACAGCTAATCAGCCCCAGCATTTT. It codes for CACSQTANQPQHF.

The chain joins TRBV3-1 to TRBJ1-2; D not certain. The CDR3 is made up of 12 amino acids. Germline V lookup: CDR1 LGHDT, CDR2 YNNKEL (reference sequence). Trimming cost V 3 bases and J 4 bases, with 6 bases left between them. CDR3 in amino acids: CASSQGFYGYTF. The CDR3 region has the DNA TGTGCCAGCAGCCAGGGCTTCTATGGCTACACCTTC.

The chain has TRBV7-9 and TRBJ2-1, with D tentatively TRBD2 (6 bases). This CDR3 has 19 amino acids. Trimming removed 4 bases from V and 2 bases from J, with 24 bases in between. CDR1 and CDR2 from the germline V gene are SEHNR and FQNEAQ (reference sequence). The CDR3 bases are TGTGCCAGCAGCTGGAGGGACGTGGGGCGACCGACAACCTACAATGAGCAGTTCTTC. Translated, it gives CASSWRDVGRPTTYNEQFF.

This rearrangement joins TRBV2 to TRBJ2-7; 8 nucleotides align to TRBD2. The J segment lost 6 bases and the V segment lost 9 bases, leaving 10 bases of the junction unmatched. CDR3 length: 13 residues. In germline, CDR1 is SNHLY, CDR2 FYNNEI. This CDR3 reads CASRPGTRAEQYF. The CDR3 DNA is TGTGCCAGTAGACCCGGGACTAGAGCCGAGCAGTACTTC.

In its sample, this clonotype was seen many times. The junction departs from germline at one end; a sequencing error may be responsible. The chain recombines TRBV7-9 with TRBJ2-2; TRBD2 matches 7 bases. This CDR3 comprises 15 residues. Germline assignment: CDR1 SEHNR and CDR2 FQNEAQ (reference sequence). The CDR3: CASSLASGNTGELFF. Here the CDR3 DNA reads TGTGCCAGCAGTTTAGCTAGCGGGAACACCGGGGAGCTGTTTTTT.

The table lists this clonotype with many counts. The V and J genes are TRBV3-1 and TRBJ2-7; D not resolved. V lost 5 bases and J lost 5, with 10 bases in between. CDR1 and CDR2 (germline): LGHDT, YNNKEL (reference sequence). This CDR3 has 12 amino acids. The CDR3 DNA reads as TGTGCCAGCAGCAGCCAGGTCCACGAGCAGTACTTC. Its protein product is CASSSQVHEQYF.